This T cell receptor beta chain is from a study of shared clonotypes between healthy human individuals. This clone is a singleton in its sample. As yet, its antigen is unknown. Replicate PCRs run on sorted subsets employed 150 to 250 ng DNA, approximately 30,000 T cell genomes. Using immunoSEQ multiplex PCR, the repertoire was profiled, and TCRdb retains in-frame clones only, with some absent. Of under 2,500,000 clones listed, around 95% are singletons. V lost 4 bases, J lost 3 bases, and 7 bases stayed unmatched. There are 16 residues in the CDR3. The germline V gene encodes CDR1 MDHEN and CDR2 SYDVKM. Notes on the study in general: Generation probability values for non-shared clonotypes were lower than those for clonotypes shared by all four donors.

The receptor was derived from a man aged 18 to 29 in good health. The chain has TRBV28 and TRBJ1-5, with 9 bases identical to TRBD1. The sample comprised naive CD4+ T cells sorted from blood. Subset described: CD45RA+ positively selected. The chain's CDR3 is CASSSGDRGDNQPQHF. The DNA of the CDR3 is TGTGCCAGCAGTTCGGGCGACAGGGGGGACAATCAGCCCCAGCATTTT.